The 15 T cell receptor beta chains listed next were all sequenced from one sample in a study of cytomegalovirus exposure and HLA in healthy donors. PCR employed 60 Vbeta and 13 Jbeta primers. Only in-frame clones appear in the TCRdb table, and some are missing; sequencing was by immunoSEQ multiplex PCR. The data show about 160,000 clones, with about 65% seen just once and more than 2.5% held by the top ten. The source material was PBMCs. These receptors all stem from a woman aged 25 to 39 in good health and CMV-seronegative.

V is TRBV10-2 and J is TRBJ2-2; D is unclear. The CDR3 consists of 16 residues. Germline CDR1 and CDR2: WSHSY and SAAADI. The V end lost 0 bases, the J end lost 13 bases, and 21 bases lay between the germline ends. CDR3 in amino acids: CASSESVGTPPVWLFF. DNA of the CDR3: TGCGCCAGCAGTGAGTCGGTGGGCACCCCCCCGGTATGGCTGTTTTTT.

The CDR3 DNA reads as TGTGCCGGGGGGACGGATGTCTATGGCTACACCTTC. This gives the protein CAGGTDVYGYTF. This chain joins TRBV19 and TRBJ1-2; D might be TRBD1 (5 bases). Germline lookup yields CDR1 LNHDA and CDR2 SQIVND (reference sequence). The CDR3 loop spans 12 amino acids. The ends were cut back, 11 bases at V and 4 bases at J, with 14 bases in the middle.

The V gene is TRBV6-1, the J gene TRBJ2-1; D is possibly TRBD2 (5 bases). The CDR3 extends over 15 amino acids. Trimming shortened V by 7 bases and J by 3 bases, and 16 bases separated the two germline ends. CDR1 and CDR2 from the germline V gene are MNHNS and SASEGT. The CDR3 DNA reads as TGTGCCAGCACCATAAGCGGAGAGCTCTACAATGAGCAGTTCTTC. Translated: CASTISGELYNEQFF.

CDR3 region: CASSIRVALTSNQPQHF. The CDR3 DNA is TGTGCCAGTAGTATACGGGTGGCCCTAACGAGTAATCAGCCCCAGCATTTT. The chain recombines TRBV19 with TRBJ1-5; no definite D call. The V gene's germline CDR1 is LNHDA and CDR2 SQIVND (reference sequence). Trimming stripped 2 bases from V and 4 bases from J, with 18 bases between. The CDR3 length is 17 residues.

This chain connects TRBV9 to TRBJ2-7, with a possible D match to TRBD1 (7 bases). The CDR3 covers 14 residues. Germline V gene sequence: CDR1 SGDLS, CDR2 YYNGEE. V shed 3 bases and J shed 6 bases, with 16 bases lying between them. The CDR3 bases are TGTGCCAGCAGCGAGGGGGGACAGAGGAGCGAGCAGTACTTC. Translation: CASSEGGQRSEQYF.

J is TRBJ1-1 and V is TRBV19; no clear D gene. CDR3 length: 14 amino acids. CDR1 is LNHDA, CDR2 SQIVND, per germline (reference sequence). Trimming stripped 5 bases from V and 0 bases from J, with 10 bases between. CDR3 sequence (DNA): TGTGCCAGTAGTGTTAGCGTGATGAACACTGAAGCTTTCTTT. Protein product: CASSVSVMNTEAFF.

The chain uses TRBV19 and TRBJ1-2; a weak D match, TRBD1 (6 bases). The V and J ends lost 7 bases and 5 bases respectively, with 14 bases between them. Looked up from germline, CDR1 is LNHDA and CDR2 is SQIVND (reference sequence). The CDR3 is 13 amino acids. The CDR3: CASKRDRNYGYTF. CDR3 coding DNA: TGTGCCAGTAAGAGAGACAGGAATTATGGCTACACCTTC. The complete variable domain, with remaining parts taken from reference TRBV19 and TRBJ1-2, reads DGGITQSPKYLFRKEGQNVTLSCEQNLNHDAMYWYRQDPGQGLRLIYYSQIVNDFQKGDIAEGYSVSREKKESFPLTVTSAQKNPTAFYLCASKRDRNYGYTFGSGTRLTVV.

The chain recombines TRBV6-5 with TRBJ2-1, with D possibly matching TRBD2 (6 bases). Trimming removed 4 bases from V and 4 bases from J, with 8 bases in between. The CDR3 sequence is 13 residues long. From germline, CDR1 is MNHEY and CDR2 SVGAGI. The CDR3 sequence is CASSSGLYNEQFF. Written as DNA, the CDR3 is TGTGCCAGCAGTTCGGGACTTTACAATGAGCAGTTCTTC.

The chain carries TRBV27 and TRBJ1-6; D is undetermined. The CDR3 length is 13 residues. The V end was cut by 6 bases, the J end by 9 bases, with 12 bases between. From germline, CDR1 is MNHEY and CDR2 SMNVEV (reference sequence). The CDR3 DNA sequence: TGTGCCAGCAGACTAATCGGGAGTTCACCCCTCCACTTT. Amino acid sequence: CASRLIGSSPLHF.

The J gene is TRBJ2-7, the V gene TRBV27; the D gene is possibly TRBD1 (6 bases). Trimming pared 8 bases from V and 1 base from J, leaving 9 bases between. The length of the CDR3 is 12 residues. Germline V CDR1 and CDR2: MNHEY, SMNVEV (reference sequence). The DNA for the CDR3 is TGTGCCAGCCCGGACAGATCCTACGAGCAGTACTTC. Residues: CASPDRSYEQYF.

V gene TRBV7-9 combines with J gene TRBJ1-1; 9 positions agree with TRBD1. Trimming took 6 bases from V and 6 from J; bases not matched to a gene: 11. The CDR3 sequence is 15 residues long. Germline values: CDR1 SEHNR, CDR2 FQNEAQ (reference sequence). CDR3 sequence (DNA): TGTGCCAGCAGTTACACTGGACAGGGGCCTGCTGAAGCTTTCTTT. Translated, it gives CASSYTGQGPAEAFF. The full variable domain, rest sourced from reference TRBV7-9 and TRBJ1-1, is DTGVSQNPRHKITKRGQNVTFRCDPISEHNRLYWYRQTLGQGPEFLTYFQNEAQLEKSRLLSDRFSAERPKGSFSTLEIQRTEQGDSAMYLCASSYTGQGPAEAFFGQGTRLTVV.

V gene TRBV11-2 combines with J gene TRBJ1-5; TRBD1 aligns across 9 bases. The germline gives CDR1 SGHAT, CDR2 FQNNGV. V dropped 3 bases and J dropped 4; count of bases not matched to a gene: 4. The CDR3 sequence is 15 residues long. The CDR3 bases are TGTGCCAGCAGCTTGAGACAGGGGGGGAATCAGCCCCAGCATTTT. Protein product: CASSLRQGGNQPQHF.

This chain's CDR3 is CASSLLDTEAFF. CDR3 DNA sequence: TGTGCCAGCAGTTTATTAGACACTGAAGCTTTCTTT. The chain links TRBV28 to TRBJ1-1; D remains ambiguous. Germline CDR1 and CDR2: MDHEN and SYDVKM. Trimming took off 1 base at V and 3 bases at J, with 3 bases between the two ends. This CDR3 spans 12 amino acids.

J is TRBJ2-3 and V is TRBV7-9; 11 bases match TRBD2. The CDR3 covers 15 residues. Germline lookup yields CDR1 SEHNR and CDR2 FQNEAQ (reference sequence). After removal of 5 bases from V and 3 bases from J, the junction contained 4 bases not matched to a gene. The CDR3 DNA reads as TGTGCCAGCAGCCAGACTAGCGGGGTAACAGATACGCAGTATTTT. Amino acid sequence: CASSQTSGVTDTQYF.

The chain employs TRBV6-6 and TRBJ1-2; no definite D call. V lost 4 bases to trimming and J lost 6 bases, with 15 bases between them. CDR1 is MNHNY and CDR2 is SVGAGI in the germline V gene (reference sequence). This CDR3 region has 14 residues. CDR3 sequence reads: CASSWEGGPNGYTF. The DNA of the CDR3 is TGTGCCAGCAGTTGGGAGGGAGGCCCCAATGGCTACACCTTC.